Here is one TCR beta chain with its context. Its antigen remains unidentified. The V gene lost 5 bases and the J gene lost 2 bases, with 13 bases spanning the gap. Germline lookup yields CDR1 SGHVS and CDR2 FQNEAQ. The CDR3 length is 14 residues. These data come from a study of T cell responses to AZD1222 COVID-19 vaccine. The study, taken as a whole, reports: Repertoires were obtained solely post-peak T cell response. Reports indicate that nearly half of spike-specific TCRs are directed at unmutated variant regions.

The data were produced by immunoSEQ multiplex PCR, yet TCRdb's version contains in-frame clones alone and is incomplete. The sample gives around 140,000 clones, roughly 93% of which show up once; roughly an eighth is in the top ten. The chain combines TRBV7-8 with TRBJ2-7; TRBD1 is a possible D gene (6 bases). The source was peripheral blood, collected after recovery from COVID-19. This receptor was identified in an adult who had recovered from COVID-19. This chain's CDR3 is CASSPPGTPYEQYF. DNA of the CDR3: TGTGCCAGCAGCCCTCCCGGGACACCCTACGAGCAGTACTTC.